The 16 T cell receptor beta chains below were found in one sample sequenced in a study of control samples from healthy donors and cancer patients. Repertoires were generated with immunoSEQ multiplex PCR, while TCRdb's copy carries only in-frame clones and drops some. The sample shows some 150,000 clones, around 94% of them seen only once. The sequenced sample consisted of PBMCs. Receptors were obtained from a man aged 60 to 69 with colorectal cancer.

The genes are TRBV27 and TRBJ1-6; the D is unclear. This CDR3 spans 12 amino acids. The V end lost 7 bases, the J end lost 11 bases, and 12 bases lay between the germline ends. Germline loops: CDR1 MNHEY, CDR2 SMNVEV (reference sequence). This CDR3 reads CASMVPGAPLHF. CDR3 DNA: TGTGCCAGCATGGTCCCTGGAGCACCCCTCCACTTT.

The rearrangement uses TRBV5-1 and TRBJ1-2; D unclear. This CDR3 is built from 14 residues. Per germline, CDR1 SGHRS and CDR2 YFSETQ. Trimming took 4 bases from V and 4 from J, leaving 14 bases between them. DNA of the CDR3: TGCGCCAGCAGCCCCGGAGGGTCAGGCTATGGCTACACCTTC. It codes for CASSPGGSGYGYTF.

The rearrangement uses TRBV3-1 (or the pseudogene TRBV3-2) and TRBJ2-5; D call uncertain. This CDR3 comprises 11 residues. The V gene's germline CDR1 is LGHDT and CDR2 YNNKEL (reference sequence). V lost 4 bases and J lost 5, with 5 bases in between. The CDR3 protein is CASSLRETQYF. The CDR3 nucleotides read TGTGCCAGCAGCCTAAGGGAGACCCAGTACTTC.

This chain uses TRBV20-1 with TRBJ1-4, with D unclear. The CDR3 extends over 11 amino acids. Germline-derived CDR1 and CDR2 are DFQATT and SNEGSKA (reference sequence). Between the trimmed V and J ends, which lost 6 bases and 3 bases, there was a span of 5 bases. For the CDR3, the DNA is TGCAGTGCCAAGGCTAATGAAAAACTGTTTTTT. Translation: CSAKANEKLFF.

V is TRBV12-3 or TRBV12-4 and J is TRBJ1-5; 7 bases fit TRBD1. V shed 3 bases, J shed 7 bases, and the junction held 3 bases outside the gene matches. The CDR3 is 13 residues long. The CDR3 loop reads CASSFAGGQPQHF. DNA of the CDR3: TGTGCCAGCAGTTTTGCAGGGGGACAGCCCCAGCATTTT.

This chain uses TRBV11-1 with TRBJ2-3; D tentatively fits TRBD1 or TRBD2 (5 bases each). The length of the CDR3 is 15 residues. The germline gives CDR1 SGHAT, CDR2 FQDESV (reference sequence). The V and J ends lost 5 bases and 2 bases respectively, with 14 bases between them. The CDR3 region is CASSRIGANTDTQYF. In nucleotides, the CDR3 is TGTGCCAGCAGCCGGATCGGGGCCAACACAGATACGCAGTATTTT.

The V and J genes are TRBV19 and TRBJ2-1, with TRBD2 identical over 7 bases. Looked up from germline, CDR1 is LNHDA and CDR2 is SQIVND (reference sequence). The CDR3 is 13 amino acids. Trimming at V came to 8 bases and at J to 1 base, leaving 2 bases not matched to a gene. As DNA, the CDR3 is TGTGCCAGTTCTAGCGGTTCCTACAATGAGCAGTTCTTC. This codes for CASSSGSYNEQFF.

This clone was counted only a few times. This chain uses TRBV7-9 with TRBJ2-3; 12 bases are a match to TRBD2. Germline V CDR1 and CDR2: SEHNR, FQNEAQ (reference sequence). V was clipped by 1 base and J by 1 base; unmatched bases: 3. The CDR3 runs to 17 residues. For the CDR3, the DNA is TGTGCCAGCAGCTTAGGACTAGCGGGGGATCGCACAGATACGCAGTATTTT. Protein product: CASSLGLAGDRTDTQYF.

This chain links TRBV12-3 or TRBV12-4 with TRBJ2-5; D remains unclear. CDR3 size: 13 residues. Deletions cut 8 bases from V and 5 bases from J, with 15 bases between. The CDR3 DNA reads as TGTGCCAGCGCGATCTGGCACTGGGAGACCCAGTACTTC. Amino acids: CASAIWHWETQYF.

V is TRBV5-1 and J is TRBJ2-5, with D tentatively TRBD1 (5 bases). The CDR3 consists of 14 residues. Looked up from germline, CDR1 is SGHRS and CDR2 is YFSETQ. Trimming removed 0 bases from V and 2 bases from J, with 8 bases in between. In DNA form, the CDR3 reads TGCGCCAGCAGCTTGGGAACAGGACAAGAGACCCAGTACTTC. This codes for CASSLGTGQETQYF.

The rearrangement uses TRBV9 and TRBJ2-7, with 11 bases that match TRBD2. Trimming took 3 bases from V and 5 from J; bases not matched to a gene: 4. There are 14 residues in the CDR3. The V gene's germline CDR1 is SGDLS and CDR2 YYNGEE. The CDR3 DNA follows: TGTGCCAGCAGCGCTAGCGGGGGGATTCACGAGCAGTACTTC. Its protein product is CASSASGGIHEQYF.

The chain combines TRBV21-1 with TRBJ1-2; the table's D call of TRBD1 was not tested on the DNA. TRBV21-1 is marked as a pseudogene. This CDR3 has 15 amino acids. The CDR3 here is CASSTPATRNYGYTF. The CDR3, as DNA: TGTGCCAGCAGCACCCCGGCGACAAGGAACTATGGCTACACCTTC.

The J gene is TRBJ1-1, the V gene TRBV3-1 (or the pseudogene TRBV3-2); no reliable D call. The germline V and J ends were trimmed by 0 bases and 4 bases, with 12 bases remaining between them. Germline CDR1 LGHDT, CDR2 YNNKEL (reference sequence). CDR3 length: 15 amino acids. CDR3 nucleotide sequence: TGTGCCAGCAGCCAAGATCTCAATTCGGGCACTGAAGCTTTCTTT. Translation: CASSQDLNSGTEAFF.

The chain recombines TRBV9 with TRBJ1-1; D unresolved. Looked up from germline, CDR1 is SGDLS and CDR2 is YYNGEE. Trimming cost V 4 bases and J 4 bases, with 11 bases left between them. CDR3 size: 13 residues. CDR3 coding DNA: TGTGCCAGCAGCACGGGGATTGGCACTGAAGCTTTCTTT. This sequence encodes CASSTGIGTEAFF.

V usage is TRBV11-2 and J usage is TRBJ1-2; no firm D call. The germline V and J ends were trimmed by 0 bases and 2 bases, with 7 bases remaining between them. Germline V gives CDR1 SGHAT, CDR2 FQNNGV. The CDR3 totals 14 residues. The chain's CDR3 is CASSLEHSNYGYTF. The CDR3 bases are TGTGCCAGCAGCTTAGAACACTCCAACTATGGCTACACCTTC. The full variable domain, in which reference TRBV11-2 and TRBJ1-2 provide the parts outside the CDR3, is EAGVAQSPRYKIIEKRQSVAFWCNPISGHATLYWYQQILGQGPKLLIQFQNNGVVDDSQLPKDRFSAERLKGVDSTLKIQPAKLEDSAVYLCASSLEHSNYGYTFGSGTRLTVV.

V and J are TRBV5-8 and TRBJ1-6; D not certain. V was cut by 4 bases and J by 2 bases, with 16 bases left in between. CDR1 and CDR2 (germline): SGHTS, YDEGEE. The CDR3 sequence is 17 residues long. This chain's CDR3 is CASSLPGDTAYNSPLHF. The CDR3 bases are TGTGCCAGCAGCCTCCCGGGCGACACTGCCTATAATTCACCCCTCCACTTT. Full variable domain (rest looked up from reference TRBV5-8 and TRBJ1-6): EAGVTQSPTHLIKTRGQQATLRCSPISGHTSVYWYQQALGLGLQFLLWYDEGEERNRGNFPPRFSGRQFPNYSSELNVNALELEDSALYLCASSLPGDTAYNSPLHFGNGTRLTVT.